This T cell receptor (beta chain) comes out of a study of T cells in Graves' hyperthyroidism and ophthalmopathy. Findings of the study overall: Ophthalmopathy prediction by the model preceded onset by a median approximately 6.9 months.

The blood was taken when hyperthyroidism was first diagnosed, before any ophthalmopathy symptoms showed up. TCR beta CDR3 sequences were amplified from RNA transcripts. A first-round RT-PCR of the TCR CDR3 used the HTBI primer set. Using its own MiXCR run on the multiplex PCR reads, TCRdb lists one record per CDR3 protein. The sample holds about 130,000 distinct CDR3 sequences; around 20% are singletons and the top ten take more than 65%. About this clonotype itself: Its antigen is as yet unknown.

With V trimmed by 5 bases and J by 3 bases, 5 bases remained unmatched. CDR1 is MDHEN, CDR2 SYDVKM, per germline. The CDR3 sequence is 16 residues long. The clonotype originates from a woman aged 45-65 years with Graves' hyperthyroidism that later progressed to Graves' ophthalmopathy. Source material: blood. J is TRBJ1-6 and V is TRBV28; 9 nucleotides align to TRBD1. CDR3 amino acids: CASSGGTGRYNSPLHF. The CDR3 DNA sequence: TGTGCCAGCAGTGGGGGGACAGGGCGCTATAATTCACCCCTCCACTTT.